The 3 T cell receptor beta chains below were found in one sample sequenced in a study of blood T cell repertoires in COVID-19. This table comes from immunoSEQ multiplex PCR, and its TCRdb copy is limited to in-frame clones, with some not included. The sample holds just under 30,000 clones, roughly nine tenths seen once. Specimen: peripheral blood. Source of these receptors: a human donor with active COVID-19. The donor label of this sample is uncertain.

The chain employs TRBV28 and TRBJ2-7, with 7 bases lining up with TRBD1. J lost 0 bases, V lost 2 bases, and 10 bases had no gene match. There are 17 residues in the CDR3. Germline CDR1 reads MDHEN; CDR2 reads SYDVKM. CDR3 sequence reads: CASSLTLQGPSSYEQYF. In DNA, the CDR3 is TGTGCCAGCAGTTTAACCCTACAGGGGCCTAGCTCCTACGAGCAGTACTTC.

The chain is built from TRBV10-1 and TRBJ2-1; weak D call: TRBD1 (6 bases). The V end lost 9 bases, the J end lost 0 bases, and 9 bases lay between the germline ends. The CDR3 is 13 residues long. Per the germline V gene, CDR1 is WNHNN and CDR2 is SYGVQD (reference sequence). The CDR3 spells CASGQSSYNEQFF. CDR3 in DNA: TGCGCCAGTGGACAGAGCTCCTACAATGAGCAGTTCTTC.

The chain links TRBV28 to TRBJ2-1; TRBD2 matches 14 bases. CDR3 length equals 24 residues. Germline values: CDR1 MDHEN, CDR2 SYDVKM. J gave up 3 bases and V 3 bases, and 25 bases lay outside the gene matches. In DNA, the CDR3 is TGTGCCAGCAGTTTCCCACGGGTACTAAGTGACCCGGGACTAGCGGGAGTCAACTACAATGAGCAGTTCTTC. Translating it yields CASSFPRVLSDPGLAGVNYNEQFF.